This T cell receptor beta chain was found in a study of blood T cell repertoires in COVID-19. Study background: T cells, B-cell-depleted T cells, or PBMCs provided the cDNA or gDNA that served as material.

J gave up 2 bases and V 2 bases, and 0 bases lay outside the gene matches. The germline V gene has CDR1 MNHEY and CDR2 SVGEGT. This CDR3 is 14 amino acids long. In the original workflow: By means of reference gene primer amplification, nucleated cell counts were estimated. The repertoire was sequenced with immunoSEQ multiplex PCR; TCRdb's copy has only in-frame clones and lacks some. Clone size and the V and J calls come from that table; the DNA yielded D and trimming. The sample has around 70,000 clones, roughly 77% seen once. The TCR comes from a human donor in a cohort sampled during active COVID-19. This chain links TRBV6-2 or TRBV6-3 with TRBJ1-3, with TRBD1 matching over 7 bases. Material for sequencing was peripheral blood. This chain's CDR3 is CASSYGQAGNTIYF. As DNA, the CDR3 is TGTGCCAGCAGTTACGGACAGGCTGGAAACACCATATATTTT.